These 26 T cell receptor beta chains originate from one sample sequenced in a study of cytomegalovirus exposure and HLA in healthy donors. The primer mix had 60 Vbeta and 13 Jbeta primers. Here immunoSEQ multiplex PCR was the method, and the copy in TCRdb shows in-frame clones only, minus some. There are about 250,000 clones in the sample; around 78% occur only once, and approximately 0.47% lies in the top ten. The material sequenced was PBMCs. All receptors come from a boy aged 5-17 years in good health and CMV-seronegative.

J is TRBJ2-1 and V is TRBV13; 7 bases line up with TRBD1. Germline V gene data show CDR1 as PRHDT and CDR2 as FYEKMQ (reference sequence). The CDR3 spans 16 residues. The V gene end was trimmed by 0 bases and the J gene end by 0 bases; junction bases not matched to a gene: 2. The CDR3 bases are TGTGCCAGCAGCTTAGGTAGGGACAGCTCCTACAATGAGCAGTTCTTC. It codes for CASSLGRDSSYNEQFF.

The genes are TRBV25-1 and TRBJ2-5; D not certain. The J call may not be correct, given that the DNA end is closer to TRBJ2-7. In germline, CDR1 is MGHDK, CDR2 SYGVNS. The CDR3 has 12 residues. Written as DNA, the CDR3 is TGTGCCAGCAGTCCGGACTCCTACGAGCAGTACTTC. Residues: CASSPDSYEQYF.

This sequence joins TRBV6-5 and TRBJ1-2; TRBD1 might be the D (6 bases). CDR1 MNHEY and CDR2 SVGAGI come from the germline V gene. V lost 5 bases to trimming and J lost 8 bases, with 12 bases between them. CDR3 length: 12 amino acids. CDR3 in amino acids: CASSVSRGGYTF. The CDR3 bases are TGTGCCAGCAGTGTCAGCAGGGGCGGCTACACCTTC.

The chain employs TRBV2 and TRBJ2-5; maybe TRBD2 (6 bases). The CDR3 has 14 amino acids. In germline, CDR1 is SNHLY, CDR2 FYNNEI. V was trimmed by 8 bases and J by 1 base, leaving 14 bases between them. In nucleotides, the CDR3 is TGTGCCAGCGTGCGCGGGGTAATCCAAGAGACCCAGTACTTC. Translating gives CASVRGVIQETQYF.

The V gene is TRBV20-1, the J gene TRBJ1-1; possible D gene TRBD1, 6 bases. CDR1 is DFQATT, CDR2 SNEGSKA, per germline (reference sequence). The CDR3 length is 11 residues. The CDR3, as DNA: TGCAGACAATCAACAGGGACTGAAGCTTTCTTT. Encoded protein: CRQSTGTEAFF.

V usage is TRBV5-1 and J usage is TRBJ1-2, with TRBD1 identical over 8 bases. The ends lost 4 bases at V and 6 bases at J; junction bases unmatched: 5. Germline-derived CDR1 and CDR2 are SGHRS and YFSETQ. CDR3 length: 13 residues. In DNA form, the CDR3 reads TGCGCCAGCAGCGATCGACAGGGGCATGGCTACACCTTC. This encodes CASSDRQGHGYTF.

The chain joins TRBV7-3 to TRBJ1-1, with D perhaps matching TRBD1 (6 bases). Trimming took 5 bases from V and 3 from J, leaving 19 bases between them. Germline CDR1 SGHTA, CDR2 FQGTGA. The CDR3 covers 16 residues. The CDR3 spells CASSLTGLYGHTEAFF. The CDR3 bases are TGTGCCAGCAGCCTCACAGGGCTCTATGGGCACACTGAAGCTTTCTTT.

The chain has TRBV15 and TRBJ2-3; 13 bases line up with TRBD2. Germline trimming cut 5 bases from V and 6 bases from J; bases unmatched to any gene: 14. CDR3 size: 18 residues. The germline V gene has CDR1 LNHNV and CDR2 YYDKDF (reference sequence). Here the CDR3 reads CATSSSEGLAGPGDTQYF. The DNA for the CDR3 is TGTGCCACCAGCTCGAGTGAGGGACTAGCGGGACCGGGGGATACGCAGTATTTT.

V and J are TRBV30 and TRBJ2-1; 8 positions agree with TRBD1. Germline lookup yields CDR1 GTSNPN and CDR2 SVGIG (reference sequence). The CDR3 spans 17 residues. The V segment lost 5 bases and the J segment 0 bases; nucleotides outside the gene matches: 12. As DNA, the CDR3 is TGTGCCTGGGGGGGACAGGACGCACCCGGCTCCTACAATGAGCAGTTCTTC. This encodes CAWGGQDAPGSYNEQFF.

This clone appeared a few times. The chain recombines TRBV9 with TRBJ2-3; 9 nucleotides align to TRBD1. The CDR3 has 15 residues. Germline assignment: CDR1 SGDLS and CDR2 YYNGEE. V was pared by 0 bases and J by 1 base, with 0 bases of the junction left unmatched. In DNA, the CDR3 is TGTGCCAGCAGCGTAGGACAGGGGGGCACAGATACGCAGTATTTT. Translated, it gives CASSVGQGGTDTQYF.

The chain is built from TRBV4-1 and TRBJ2-6; TRBD2 might be the D (6 bases). The germline gives CDR1 MGHRA, CDR2 YSYEKL. The V gene lost 4 bases and the J gene lost 4 bases, with 20 bases spanning the gap. CDR3 length equals 18 residues. The CDR3 coding sequence is TGCGCCAGCAGCCTAATCCGGGAGAAGCCTCGAGGGGCCAACGTCCTGACTTTC. Translating it yields CASSLIREKPRGANVLTF.

The chain couples TRBV30 to TRBJ2-5; no reliable D call. Germline assignment: CDR1 GTSNPN and CDR2 SVGIG (reference sequence). Trimming shortened V by 3 bases and J by 4 bases, and 9 bases separated the two germline ends. The CDR3 runs 12 residues. CDR3 in amino acids: CAWSGLGETQYF. The CDR3 region has the DNA TGTGCCTGGAGCGGGTTAGGAGAGACCCAGTACTTC.

The chain is built from TRBV30 and TRBJ1-2; D not certain. The V end lost 5 bases, the J end lost 6 bases, and 13 bases lay between the germline ends. Germline loops: CDR1 GTSNPN, CDR2 SVGIG (reference sequence). CDR3 length: 12 amino acids. The CDR3 is CAWSIGVHGYTF. The DNA of the CDR3 is TGTGCCTGGTCCATCGGGGTGCATGGCTACACCTTC.

The J gene is TRBJ1-2, the V gene TRBV6-1; TRBD1 might be the D (5 bases). Trimming removed 6 bases at V and 5 bases at J, with 10 bases between. This CDR3 is built from 12 residues. Germline V gene sequence: CDR1 MNHNS, CDR2 SASEGT. The CDR3 sequence is CASSQGQYGYTF. CDR3 coding DNA: TGTGCCAGCAGCCAGGGCCAATATGGCTACACCTTC.

The CDR3 reads CASSRGHEAFF. The CDR3 coding sequence is TGTGCCAGTAGTAGGGGCCATGAAGCTTTCTTT. The chain combines TRBV19 with TRBJ1-1, with D perhaps TRBD1 (5 bases). CDR3 size: 11 residues. V was pared by 4 bases and J by 7 bases, with 7 bases between. Germline CDR1 and CDR2: LNHDA and SQIVND (reference sequence).

V gene TRBV30 combines with J gene TRBJ2-7, with a possible D match to TRBD1 (6 bases). The CDR3 spans 13 residues. V was cut by 2 bases and J by 3 bases, with 11 bases left in between. The V gene's germline CDR1 is GTSNPN and CDR2 SVGIG (reference sequence). In DNA, the CDR3 is TGTGCCTGGAGTTTAGGACAGCTCTACGAGCAGTACTTC. Protein sequence: CAWSLGQLYEQYF.

The gene calls are TRBV5-4 and TRBJ2-7; 7 positions match TRBD1. Germline-derived CDR1 and CDR2 are SGHNT and YYREEE (reference sequence). Germline trimming cut 6 bases from V and 1 base from J; bases unmatched to any gene: 7. The CDR3 sequence is 14 residues long. The CDR3 DNA reads as TGTGCCAGCACCAGGACAGGCGGGTCCTACGAGCAGTACTTC. It translates to CASTRTGGSYEQYF.

Remarks on this clone: One end of the junction varies from germline; a read error may be responsible. This chain connects TRBV7-9 to TRBJ1-2, with TRBD1 matching over 11 bases. The CDR3 contains 15 residues. Germline-derived CDR1 and CDR2 are SEHNR and FQNEAQ (reference sequence). The CDR3 sequence is CSSSLAWTGGNGYTF. CDR3 nucleotides: TGTTCCAGCAGCTTAGCTTGGACAGGGGGCAATGGCTACACCTTC. Combining the CDR3 with reference TRBV7-9 and TRBJ1-2 gives the whole variable domain DTGVSQNPRHKITKRGQNVTFRCDPISEHNRLYWYRQTLGQGPEFLTYFQNEAQLEKSRLLSDRFSAERPKGSFSTLEIQRTEQGDSAMYLCSSSLAWTGGNGYTFGSGTRLTVV.

V and J are TRBV5-1 and TRBJ1-1; 12 bases line up with TRBD1. The CDR3 sequence is 17 residues long. Germline values: CDR1 SGHRS, CDR2 YFSETQ. The V and J ends lost 0 bases and 1 base, in that order; junction bases with no gene match: 4. This CDR3 is CASSLAGTGGANTEAFF. CDR3 sequence (DNA): TGCGCCAGCAGCTTGGCCGGGACAGGGGGCGCGAACACTGAAGCTTTCTTT.

This clone was observed a few times. The gene calls are TRBV5-1 and TRBJ1-1; 11 bases are shared with TRBD1. This CDR3 region has 15 residues. CDR1 is SGHRS and CDR2 is YFSETQ in the germline V gene. V shed 0 bases and J 2 bases; nucleotides not matched to a gene: 0. The CDR3 protein is CASSLGTGGNTEAFF. The CDR3 coding sequence is TGCGCCAGCAGCTTGGGGACAGGGGGCAACACTGAAGCTTTCTTT. Full variable domain (outside the CDR3, taken from reference TRBV5-1 and TRBJ1-1): KAGVTQTPRYLIKTRGQQVTLSCSPISGHRSVSWYQQTPGQGLQFLFEYFSETQRNKGNFPGRFSGRQFSNSRSEMNVSTLELGDSALYLCASSLGTGGNTEAFFGQGTRLTVV.

The chain joins TRBV5-1 to TRBJ1-3; maybe TRBD1 (5 bases). Germline V gene lookup returns CDR1 SGHRS and CDR2 YFSETQ. The V gene lost 1 base and the J gene lost 0 bases, with 5 bases spanning the gap. There are 14 residues in the CDR3. CDR3 bases: TGCGCCAGCAGCTTGAGGGGCTCTGGAAACACCATATATTTT. Amino acids: CASSLRGSGNTIYF.

This clone was counted only a few times. The chain recombines TRBV5-1 with TRBJ1-1, with a tentative D call TRBD1 (5 bases). V was cut by 3 bases and J by 1 base, with 13 bases left in between. Germline CDR1 reads SGHRS; CDR2 reads YFSETQ. The CDR3 runs 15 residues. The CDR3 bases are TGCGCCAGCAGCTCAAGGACATTAAGGAACACTGAAGCTTTCTTT. It encodes CASSSRTLRNTEAFF.

The genes are TRBV7-2 and TRBJ1-1; no clear D. The CDR3 contains 16 residues. In germline, CDR1 is SGHTA, CDR2 FQGNSA. Trimming pared 2 bases from V and 2 bases from J, leaving 15 bases between. The CDR3 here is CASSLRSGLLNTEAFF. DNA for the CDR3: TGTGCCAGCAGCTTACGTTCCGGACTGTTAAACACTGAAGCTTTCTTT.

This clone has just one count. This chain uses TRBV10-3 with TRBJ1-1; D uncertain. The CDR3 sequence is 14 residues long. Germline CDR1 ENHRY, CDR2 SYGVKD. The V end lost 0 bases, the J end lost 1 base, and 6 bases lay between the germline ends. This chain's CDR3 is CAISESTQNTEAFF. The CDR3 DNA is TGTGCCATCAGTGAGTCGACTCAGAACACTGAAGCTTTCTTT.

The J gene is TRBJ1-5, the V gene TRBV30; 9 nucleotides align to TRBD1. Germline values: CDR1 GTSNPN, CDR2 SVGIG (reference sequence). This CDR3 has 14 amino acids. Trimming cost V 4 bases and J 5 bases; bases outside gene matches: 6. The CDR3 region has the DNA TGTGCCTGGAACAGGGGGCTAGGGGATCAGCCCCAGCATTTT. This encodes CAWNRGLGDQPQHF.

This clone was found once. The chain joins TRBV5-1 to TRBJ1-2; 10 nucleotides match TRBD1. The CDR3 totals 13 residues. CDR1 is SGHRS and CDR2 is YFSETQ in the germline V gene. V lost 0 bases, J lost 10 bases, and 3 bases stayed unmatched. The CDR3, as DNA: TGCGCCAGCAGCTTGGCCGGACAGGGGGACTACACCTTC. It is translated as CASSLAGQGDYTF. Based on the CDR3 plus reference TRBV5-1 and TRBJ1-2, the full variable domain is KAGVTQTPRYLIKTRGQQVTLSCSPISGHRSVSWYQQTPGQGLQFLFEYFSETQRNKGNFPGRFSGRQFSNSRSEMNVSTLELGDSALYLCASSLAGQGDYTFGSGTRLTVV.